This TCR beta chain was retrieved from a study of T cells in Graves' hyperthyroidism and ophthalmopathy. TCR beta CDR3 sequences were amplified from RNA transcripts. The primer set for the first-round RT-PCR of the TCR CDR3 was HTBI. One entry per CDR3 protein results from TCRdb running MiXCR on the multiplex PCR reads. Here the sample spans a few hundred thousand distinct CDR3 sequences, 20% being singletons. Many counts were recorded for this clonotype. J was trimmed by 4 bases and V by 3 bases; bases with no gene match: 4. Germline V gene data show CDR1 as MNHEY and CDR2 as SVGAGI. This CDR3 has 16 residues.

This TCR came from a man aged 18 to 29 with Graves' hyperthyroidism. Sequenced sample: blood. The V and J genes are TRBV6-5 and TRBJ2-5, with 14 bases aligning to TRBD2. CDR3 region: CASSYSGTSGGETQYF. The CDR3 region has the DNA TGTGCCAGCAGTTATTCCGGGACTAGCGGGGGAGAGACCCAGTACTTC.